A single sample gave rise to the 9 T cell receptor beta chains below, sequenced in a study of shared T cell receptors in the human thymus. Generated by immunoSEQ multiplex PCR, the TCRdb table keeps only in-frame clones and is missing some. The top ten clones hold approximately 0.0097% of a sample with more than 550,000 clones, 70% to 90% of them seen once. This sample was also put to use in a study of human thymus T cells.

The source material was thymocytes. These receptors all stem from a boy under two years old with a congenital heart defect.

The V gene is TRBV4-1, the J gene TRBJ2-7; tentatively, D is TRBD1 (5 bases). CDR1 MGHRA and CDR2 YSYEKL come from the germline V gene. This CDR3 is built from 17 residues. V dropped 0 bases and J dropped 0 bases, with 15 bases sitting between them. DNA for the CDR3: TGCGCCAGCAGCCAAGAGGGGCGAGCGCGCCCCTCCTACGAGCAGTACTTC. Amino acid sequence: CASSQEGRARPSYEQYF.

This clone was picked up one time. The V gene is TRBV20-1, the J gene TRBJ1-2; 8 bases are a match to TRBD1. Trimming removed 4 bases from V and 9 bases from J; junction bases left unmatched: 4. This CDR3 region has 11 residues. CDR1 is DFQATT, CDR2 SNEGSKA, per germline (reference sequence). Written as DNA, the CDR3 is TGCAGTGCTATAAACAGGGGGTGCTACACCTTC. Encoded protein: CSAINRGCYTF.

V gene TRBV14 combines with J gene TRBJ1-1; tentative D call: TRBD1 (5 bases). The V gene lost 0 bases and the J gene lost 1 base, with 6 bases spanning the gap. Germline lookup yields CDR1 SGHDN and CDR2 FVKESK. The CDR3 is 14 amino acids. CDR3 DNA: TGTGCCAGCAGCCAAGATCAGGGGAACACTGAAGCTTTCTTT. Amino acids: CASSQDQGNTEAFF.

The chain joins TRBV12-5 to TRBJ1-1; D is uncertain. The CDR3 consists of 11 residues. Germline-derived CDR1 and CDR2 are LGHNT and FRNRAP. The V gene lost 2 bases and the J gene lost 14 bases, with 12 bases spanning the gap. CDR3 nucleotide sequence: TGTGCTAGTGGTTTGTCCGCGAGTATGTTCTTT. Its protein product is CASGLSASMFF.

This chain uses TRBV9 with TRBJ1-4; 7 bases align to TRBD1. The CDR3 runs 16 residues. Germline lookup yields CDR1 SGDLS and CDR2 YYNGEE. V gave up 3 bases and J gave up 8 bases; unmatched junction bases: 13. As DNA, the CDR3 is TGTGCCAGCAGCGAGAACCACAGGGGTTTCGGAGAAAAACTGTTTTTT. The encoded protein is CASSENHRGFGEKLFF.

This sequence joins TRBV9 and TRBJ2-5; TRBD2 matches at 9 bases. V was pared by 4 bases and J by 0 bases, with 7 bases of the junction left unmatched. This CDR3 region has 16 residues. Germline assignment: CDR1 SGDLS and CDR2 YYNGEE. CDR3 loop: CASSPRTSAYQETQYF. The DNA of the CDR3 is TGTGCCAGCAGCCCCCGGACTAGCGCCTACCAAGAGACCCAGTACTTC.

The chain recombines TRBV29-1 with TRBJ2-5, with D possibly being TRBD2 (5 bases). V shed 5 bases and J shed 3 bases, with 13 bases lying between them. The CDR3 covers 13 residues. Per germline, CDR1 SQVTM and CDR2 ANQGSEA. The CDR3 DNA reads as TGCAGCGTTCCGGTACGGGGAGAAGAGACCCAGTACTTC. Its translation is CSVPVRGEETQYF.

This clone has a single count. The V gene is TRBV7-2, the J gene TRBJ2-1; 7 bases map to TRBD1. Germline V gene sequence: CDR1 SGHTA, CDR2 FQGNSA. Trimming took 6 bases from V and 0 from J; bases not matched to a gene: 2. There are 14 residues in the CDR3. Written as DNA, the CDR3 is TGTGCCAGCAGGAGGGGGCCCTCCTACAATGAGCAGTTCTTC. Amino acid sequence: CASRRGPSYNEQFF.

This chain joins TRBV18 and TRBJ2-5, with TRBD2 matching 7 bases. The CDR3 loop spans 17 amino acids. Germline-derived CDR1 and CDR2 are KGHSH and LQKENI. The V segment lost 2 bases and the J segment 4 bases; nucleotides outside the gene matches: 13. The CDR3 nucleotides are TGTGCCAGCTCACCAGCGGGGAGGGGACCCCATCGAGAGACCCAGTACTTC. Translated, it gives CASSPAGRGPHRETQYF.